The clone carrying this T cell receptor (beta chain) came up a few times. The antigen remains undetermined. This sample was included in a study of cytomegalovirus exposure and HLA in healthy donors. Here immunoSEQ multiplex PCR was the method, and the copy in TCRdb shows in-frame clones only, minus some. The data show roughly 150,000 clones, with approximately 90% seen just once and about 0.75% held by the top ten. Germline lookup yields CDR1 ENHRY and CDR2 SYGVKD. Trimming took off 6 bases at V and 0 bases at J, with 9 bases between the two ends. This CDR3 comprises 13 residues. Study observations and caveats: Reports indicated that the classifier achieved high specificity and sensitivity in diagnosing cytomegalovirus status.

This chain links TRBV10-3 with TRBJ2-7; D is possibly TRBD1 (6 bases). The TCR originated in a man aged 18 to 29 in good health and CMV-seronegative. The specimen sequenced was PBMCs. DNA for the CDR3: TGTGCCATCAGAGGACAGTCCTCCTACGAGCAGTACTTC. Encoded protein: CAIRGQSSYEQYF.